Below are 18 T cell receptor beta chains sequenced from a single sample in a study of OX40 agonist ivuxolimab in advanced cancers. This table comes from immunoSEQ multiplex PCR, and its TCRdb copy is limited to in-frame clones, with some not included. The sample contains around 46,000 clones, over 65% of which appear only once. Sequenced material: CD4+ or CD8+ T cells sorted from blood, taken in a trial of the OX40 agonist ivuxolimab. Source of these receptors: an adult with an advanced solid tumor such as melanoma, head and neck, liver or kidney cancer.

This chain connects TRBV21-1 to TRBJ2-3. TRBV21-1 is reported as a pseudogene. The CDR3 loop spans 14 amino acids. Here the CDR3 reads CASTPWVRTDTQYF. DNA for the CDR3: TGTGCCAGCACCCCTTGGGTCAGAACAGATACGCAGTATTTT.

This chain links TRBV27 with TRBJ1-5; D call uncertain. The CDR3 extends over 14 amino acids. Between the trimmed V and J ends, which lost 3 bases and 5 bases, there was a span of 11 bases. Germline CDR1 is MNHEY and CDR2 is SMNVEV (reference sequence). This chain's CDR3 is CASSFGQADQPQHF. The CDR3 nucleotides are TGTGCCAGCAGTTTTGGGCAGGCGGATCAGCCCCAGCATTTT.

The J gene is TRBJ2-6, the V gene TRBV2, with TRBD1 as a possible D gene (5 bases). This CDR3 is 15 amino acids long. CDR1 SNHLY and CDR2 FYNNEI come from the germline V gene. The V end was cut by 3 bases, the J end by 1 base, with 7 bases between. CDR3 sequence: CASSEGQSGANVLTF. The CDR3 DNA is TGTGCCAGCAGTGAGGGGCAGTCTGGGGCCAACGTCCTGACTTTC.

The chain uses TRBV5-4 and TRBJ2-3; D possibly corresponds to TRBD1 (5 bases). V was shortened by 0 bases and J by 6 bases, with 8 bases between the two germline ends. The CDR3 is 13 residues long. The germline V gene has CDR1 SGHNT and CDR2 YYREEE (reference sequence). The CDR3 sequence: CASSLVPGDTQYF. CDR3 nucleotides: TGTGCCAGCAGCTTGGTCCCAGGGGATACGCAGTATTTT.

Only a few counts were recorded for this clone. The chain carries TRBV19 and TRBJ2-7; D call uncertain. Between the trimmed V and J ends, which lost 3 bases and 2 bases, there was a span of 14 bases. The CDR3 spans 15 residues. Germline V gene sequence: CDR1 LNHDA, CDR2 SQIVND (reference sequence). The chain's CDR3 is CASSMTRGPAYEQYF. CDR3 sequence (DNA): TGTGCCAGTAGTATGACCCGAGGACCGGCCTACGAGCAGTACTTC.

As regards this clone: One base away lies a much larger clone, so this may be a sequencing read error. V gene TRBV6-1 combines with J gene TRBJ2-7, with D perhaps being TRBD1 or TRBD2 (7 bases each). Germline CDR1 and CDR2: MNHNS and SASEGT. The CDR3 has 15 residues. The CDR3, as DNA: TGTGTCAGCAGTGAAGGGAGGGGGCCCTCCTACGAGCAGTACTTC. Translation: CVSSEGRGPSYEQYF.

The CDR3 nucleotides are TGCGCCAGCAGCCAAGGAGGCAATCGCAATGAGCAGTTCTTC. It encodes CASSQGGNRNEQFF. The chain uses TRBV4-1 and TRBJ2-1; no clear D. The CDR3 has 14 amino acids. Trimming pared 1 base from V and 6 bases from J, leaving 10 bases between. Germline V gives CDR1 MGHRA, CDR2 YSYEKL.

The chain uses TRBV28 and TRBJ1-5, with D unresolved. V was pared by 8 bases and J by 3 bases, with 14 bases between. The CDR3 is made up of 14 amino acids. From germline, CDR1 is MDHEN and CDR2 SYDVKM. The CDR3 nucleotides read TGTGCCAGCCAGGCCGATCTGGCCAATCAGCCCCAGCATTTT. Translation: CASQADLANQPQHF.

This chain uses TRBV5-1 with TRBJ2-7; D unresolved. The germline V and J ends were trimmed by 0 bases and 1 base, with 11 bases remaining between them. Looked up from germline, CDR1 is SGHRS and CDR2 is YFSETQ. This CDR3 contains 15 residues. CDR3: CASSLAAHGSYEQYF. CDR3 DNA: TGCGCCAGCAGCTTGGCCGCCCACGGATCCTACGAGCAGTACTTC. Full variable domain (missing parts from reference TRBV5-1 and TRBJ2-7): KAGVTQTPRYLIKTRGQQVTLSCSPISGHRSVSWYQQTPGQGLQFLFEYFSETQRNKGNFPGRFSGRQFSNSRSEMNVSTLELGDSALYLCASSLAAHGSYEQYFGPGTRLTVT.

The J gene is TRBJ1-1, the V gene TRBV11-2; D is uncertain. CDR1 and CDR2 (germline): SGHAT, FQNNGV. This CDR3 region has 13 residues. V shed 5 bases and J shed 2 bases, with 9 bases lying between them. This CDR3 is CASSPDTNTEAFF. The CDR3 nucleotides read TGTGCCAGCAGCCCCGACACTAACACTGAAGCTTTCTTT.

V and J are TRBV4-1 and TRBJ2-3, with TRBD2 as a possible D gene (6 bases). The CDR3 extends over 15 amino acids. With 2 bases removed from V and 1 base from J, the gap between germline ends came to 10 bases. Germline V gene lookup returns CDR1 MGHRA and CDR2 YSYEKL. CDR3 in DNA: TGCGCCAGCAGCCAAATCCGGGAGCGCACAGATACGCAGTATTTT. It is translated as CASSQIRERTDTQYF.

This clone appeared once. V is TRBV5-1 and J is TRBJ2-5; TRBD2 is a possible D gene (5 bases). The J call could be wrong; TRBJ2-7 is a better fit for the DNA end. The CDR3 length is 14 residues. Per the germline V gene, CDR1 is SGHRS and CDR2 is YFSETQ. The CDR3 sequence is CASSPGLEAYEQYF. CDR3 bases: TGCGCCAGCAGCCCTGGACTGGAGGCGTACGAGCAGTACTTC.

This clone has a handful of counts. The genes are TRBV21-1 and TRBJ1-6; whether TRBD1, the table's D call, matches the DNA was not checked. TRBV21-1 is given as a pseudogene. The CDR3 sequence is 19 residues long. As DNA, the CDR3 is TGTGCCAGCAGCAAACGCTTACAGGGGGTTAGCTCCTATAATTCACCCCTCCACTTT. Translated, it gives CASSKRLQGVSSYNSPLHF.

The V and J genes are TRBV7-2 and TRBJ1-3; D is ambiguous. Germline V CDR1 and CDR2: SGHTA, FQGNSA. The CDR3 has 14 residues. Trimming took off 5 bases at V and 7 bases at J, with 15 bases between the two ends. DNA of the CDR3: TGTGCCAGCAGCCCGGGAGTCTATGGGAACACCATATATTTT. This gives the protein CASSPGVYGNTIYF.

The chain employs TRBV2 and TRBJ2-7; no definite D call. The CDR3 length is 9 residues. V shed 8 bases and J shed 5 bases, with 4 bases lying between them. Germline values: CDR1 SNHLY, CDR2 FYNNEI. The CDR3 loop reads CASGDEQYF. The CDR3 DNA follows: TGTGCCAGCGGGGACGAGCAGTACTTC.

This clone was seen a single time. CDR3 DNA sequence: TGTGCCAGCAGCTTATGGCCGGGACAGGGGGTCGGCTACACCTTC. It codes for CASSLWPGQGVGYTF. This rearrangement joins TRBV11-2 to TRBJ1-2; TRBD1 aligns across 11 bases. This CDR3 spans 15 amino acids. Germline V lookup: CDR1 SGHAT, CDR2 FQNNGV. The V gene end was trimmed by 2 bases and the J gene end by 8 bases; junction bases not matched to a gene: 7.

The chain combines TRBV7-9 with TRBJ2-1, with D possibly being TRBD1 (6 bases). The CDR3 length is 12 residues. V was clipped by 2 bases and J by 7 bases, with 6 bases between them. Germline CDR1 SEHNR, CDR2 FQNEAQ (reference sequence). The CDR3 region has the DNA TGTGCCAGCAGCTTACAGGGGAATGAGCAGTTCTTC. This codes for CASSLQGNEQFF. The complete variable domain, with remaining parts taken from reference TRBV7-9 and TRBJ2-1, reads DTGVSQNPRHKITKRGQNVTFRCDPISEHNRLYWYRQTLGQGPEFLTYFQNEAQLEKSRLLSDRFSAERPKGSFSTLEIQRTEQGDSAMYLCASSLQGNEQFFGPGTRLTVL.

The chain is built from TRBV7-2 and TRBJ2-5, with D tentatively TRBD2 (6 bases). Trimming stripped 2 bases from V and 5 bases from J, with 21 bases between. The CDR3 loop spans 17 amino acids. Germline loops: CDR1 SGHTA, CDR2 FQGNSA. The CDR3 DNA reads TGTGCCAGCAGCTTATTCCCTCCTAGCGCAGAGGGGGAGACCCAGTACTTC. As protein: CASSLFPPSAEGETQYF.